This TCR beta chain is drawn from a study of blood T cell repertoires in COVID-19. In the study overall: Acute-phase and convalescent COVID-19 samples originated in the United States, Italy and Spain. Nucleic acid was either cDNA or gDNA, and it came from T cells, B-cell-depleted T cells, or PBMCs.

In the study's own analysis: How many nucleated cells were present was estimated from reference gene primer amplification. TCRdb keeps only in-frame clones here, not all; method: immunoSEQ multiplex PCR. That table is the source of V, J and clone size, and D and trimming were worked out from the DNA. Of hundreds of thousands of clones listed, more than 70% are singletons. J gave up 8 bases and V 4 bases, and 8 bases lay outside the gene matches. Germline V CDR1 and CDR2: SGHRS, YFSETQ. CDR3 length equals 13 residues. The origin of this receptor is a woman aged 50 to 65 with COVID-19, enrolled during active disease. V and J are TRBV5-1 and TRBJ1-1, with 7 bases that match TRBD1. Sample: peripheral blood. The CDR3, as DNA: TGCGCCAGCAGCACCCGACAGGGCTTAGAAGCTTTCTTT. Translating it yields CASSTRQGLEAFF. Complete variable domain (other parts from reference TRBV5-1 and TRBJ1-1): KAGVTQTPRYLIKTRGQQVTLSCSPISGHRSVSWYQQTPGQGLQFLFEYFSETQRNKGNFPGRFSGRQFSNSRSEMNVSTLELGDSALYLCASSTRQGLEAFFGQGTRLTVV.